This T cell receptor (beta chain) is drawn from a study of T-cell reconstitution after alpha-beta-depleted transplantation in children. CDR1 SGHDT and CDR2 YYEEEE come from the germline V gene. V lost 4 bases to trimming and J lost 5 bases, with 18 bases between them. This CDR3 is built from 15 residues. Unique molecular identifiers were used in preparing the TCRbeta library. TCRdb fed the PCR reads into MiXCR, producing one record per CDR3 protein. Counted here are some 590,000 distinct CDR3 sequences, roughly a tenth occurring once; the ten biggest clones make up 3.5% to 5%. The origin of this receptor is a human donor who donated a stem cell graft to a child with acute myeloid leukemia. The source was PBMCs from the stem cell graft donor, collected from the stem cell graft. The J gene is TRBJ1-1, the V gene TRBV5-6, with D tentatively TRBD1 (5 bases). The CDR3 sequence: CASSRRARVRTEAFF. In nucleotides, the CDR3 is TGTGCCAGCAGCCGAAGAGCCAGGGTGAGAACTGAAGCTTTCTTT. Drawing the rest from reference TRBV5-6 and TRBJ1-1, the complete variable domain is DAGVTQSPTHLIKTRGQQVTLRCSPKSGHDTVSWYQQALGQGPQFIFQYYEEEERQRGNFPDRFSGHQFPNYSSELNVNALLLGDSALYLCASSRRARVRTEAFFGQGTRLTVV.